Following are 8 T cell receptor beta chains from one sample sequenced in a study of T cells in Graves' hyperthyroidism and ophthalmopathy. Template material for amplifying TCR beta CDR3 regions consisted of RNA transcripts. The HTBI primer set served for first-round RT-PCR of the TCR CDR3. Each CDR3 protein is one row after TCRdb ran MiXCR on the multiplex PCR reads. The sample holds fewer than 110,000 distinct CDR3 sequences, 15% to 20% seen once. The sample taken for sequencing was blood. These receptors all come from a woman aged 45 to 65 with Graves' hyperthyroidism.

CDR3 loop: CSARTGVLLGTQYF. The DNA for the CDR3 is TGCAGTGCTAGAACTGGGGTCCTTTTAGGTACGCAGTATTTT. The rearrangement joins TRBV20-1 to TRBJ2-3; D not certain. The V and J ends lost 2 bases and 8 bases respectively, with 17 bases between them. The CDR3 loop spans 14 amino acids. CDR1 is DFQATT and CDR2 is SNEGSKA in the germline V gene (reference sequence).

This clonotype was counted ten times or more. The V and J genes are TRBV19 and TRBJ2-2; TRBD1 might be the D (6 bases). The CDR3 loop spans 15 amino acids. V lost 4 bases, J lost 6 bases, and 15 bases lay in between. Germline V lookup: CDR1 LNHDA, CDR2 SQIVND (reference sequence). The CDR3 protein is CASSRGQTSAGELFF. The CDR3 DNA is TGTGCCAGTAGTAGGGGACAAACCTCCGCCGGGGAGCTGTTTTTT.

In this sample, this clonotype turned up a few times. The rearrangement links TRBV30 to TRBJ1-1; D not resolved. Per germline, CDR1 GTSNPN and CDR2 SVGIG (reference sequence). V lost 2 bases and J 6 bases, leaving 13 bases between the germline ends. This CDR3 has 13 amino acids. CDR3 residues: CAWSKWPLAEAFF. DNA of the CDR3: TGTGCCTGGAGTAAGTGGCCGTTGGCTGAAGCTTTCTTT.

This clonotype was seen repeatedly, ten times or more. V is TRBV6-2 or TRBV6-3 and J is TRBJ2-7; D gene uncertain. V was trimmed by 5 bases and J by 1 base, leaving 6 bases between them. Germline CDR1 is MNHEY and CDR2 is SVGEGT. The CDR3 sequence is 12 residues long. This CDR3 reads CASSPRSYEQYV. DNA of the CDR3: TGTGCCAGCAGTCCCCGGTCCTACGAGCAGTACGTC.

Regarding this clonotype: This sequence may be a read error, since a much larger clone differs from it by one base. The chain uses TRBV12-3 or TRBV12-4 and TRBJ2-1, with 9 bases that match TRBD1. The CDR3 covers 15 residues. The ends lost 4 bases at V and 6 bases at J; junction bases unmatched: 7. CDR3 region: CASSSGDRASNEQFF. CDR3 nucleotide sequence: TGTGCCAGCAGTTCGGGGGACAGGGCTAGCAATGAGCAGTTCTTC.

The chain carries TRBV27 and TRBJ1-5; D is possibly TRBD1 (6 bases). The germline gives CDR1 MNHEY, CDR2 SMNVEV (reference sequence). This CDR3 region has 16 residues. Trimming took off 3 bases at V and 0 bases at J, with 12 bases between the two ends. This CDR3 reads CASSFRAGDSNQPQHF. The CDR3 nucleotides read TGTGCCAGCAGTTTTCGCGCAGGGGATAGCAATCAGCCCCAGCATTTT.

This clonotype showed up many times. The chain recombines TRBV27 with TRBJ2-7, with a tentative D call TRBD2 (5 bases). CDR1 is MNHEY and CDR2 is SMNVEV in the germline V gene (reference sequence). This CDR3 has 16 amino acids. Trimming left V 8 bases short and J 2 bases short, with 22 bases between. Here the CDR3 DNA reads TGTGCCAGCGCCGTAAAGAGGCTAGCAGTCCCCTACGAGCAGTACTTC. This gives the protein CASAVKRLAVPYEQYF.

This clonotype occurred many times. The rearrangement uses TRBV2 and TRBJ2-1; 8 bases match TRBD1. The CDR3 is 13 residues long. Germline CDR1 and CDR2: SNHLY and FYNNEI. Trimming took 9 bases from V and 4 from J; bases not matched to a gene: 5. CDR3 sequence (DNA): TGTGCCAGACAGGGGGTTTATTACAATGAGCAGTTCTTC. Translated, it gives CARQGVYYNEQFF.